What follows are 8 T cell receptor beta chains derived from one specimen sequenced in a study of tumor-infiltrating lymphocytes in localized non-small cell lung cancer. Repertoires were generated with immunoSEQ multiplex PCR, while TCRdb's copy carries only in-frame clones and drops some. Among about 12,000 clones listed, 70% to 85% were seen once. Sample: uninvolved lung tissue not adjacent to the tumor. These receptors came from a human donor with non-small cell lung cancer.

The CDR3 DNA reads as TGCGCCAGCAGCCAAGCAGAGGGTTATGGGTATGGCTACACCTTC. The encoded protein is CASSQAEGYGYGYTF. V and J are TRBV4-1 and TRBJ1-2; D uncertain. CDR1 MGHRA and CDR2 YSYEKL come from the germline V gene. CDR3 length: 15 residues. V was cut by 1 base and J by 5 bases, with 14 bases left in between.

This chain uses TRBV7-8 with TRBJ1-4; D call uncertain. Germline CDR1 SGHVS, CDR2 FQNEAQ. Trimming cost V 1 base and J 10 bases, with 13 bases left between them. CDR3 length: 14 amino acids. The CDR3 DNA is TGTGCCAGCAGCTTAGAAGGCCTTACCCTAAAACTGTTTTTT. Translating it yields CASSLEGLTLKLFF. The variable domain in full, with the rest retrieved from reference TRBV7-8 and TRBJ1-4, is GAGVSQSPRYKVAKRGQDVALRCDPISGHVSLFWYQQALGQGPEFLTYFQNEAQLDKSGLPSDRFFAERPEGSVSTLKIQRTQQEDSAVYLCASSLEGLTLKLFFGSGTQLSVL.

This clone was counted once. The J gene is TRBJ2-2, the V gene TRBV9; 7 bases agree with TRBD1. Per the germline V gene, CDR1 is SGDLS and CDR2 is YYNGEE. The V and J ends lost 0 bases and 7 bases, in that order; junction bases with no gene match: 6. This CDR3 has 15 residues. The CDR3 DNA sequence: TGTGCCAGCAGCGTAGCTACAAGGACAGGCGGGGAGCTGTTTTTT. This sequence encodes CASSVATRTGGELFF. The full variable domain, rest sourced from reference TRBV9 and TRBJ2-2, is DSGVTQTPKHLITATGQRVTLRCSPRSGDLSVYWYQQSLDQGLQFLIQYYNGEERAKGNILERFSAQQFPDLHSELNLSSLELGDSALYFCASSVATRTGGELFFGEGSRLTVL.

The chain combines TRBV4-2 with TRBJ1-1, with 7 bases identical to TRBD1. The CDR3 runs to 13 residues. The germline gives CDR1 LGHNA, CDR2 YNFKEQ. Trimming at V came to 1 base and at J to 11 bases, leaving 7 bases not matched to a gene. For the CDR3, the DNA is TGTGCCAGCAGCCAAGTATCGGGACAGTGGGCTTTCTTT. Amino acids: CASSQVSGQWAFF.

This chain links TRBV14 with TRBJ2-2, with D possibly TRBD1 on 5 matching bases. The V gene's germline CDR1 is SGHDN and CDR2 FVKESK. Deletions cut 4 bases from V and 4 bases from J, with 10 bases between. This CDR3 has 14 residues. CDR3 DNA sequence: TGTGCCAGCAGCCCCTTGGGGCGCACCGGGGAGCTGTTTTTT. This gives the protein CASSPLGRTGELFF.

The chain has TRBV19 and TRBJ1-4, with TRBD1 identical over 7 bases. Germline lookup yields CDR1 LNHDA and CDR2 SQIVND (reference sequence). Trimming cost V 7 bases and J 8 bases; bases outside gene matches: 16. The CDR3 length is 16 residues. The CDR3 spells CASISGQRTLGEKLFF. For the CDR3, the DNA is TGTGCCAGTATATCGGGACAGCGAACATTGGGGGAAAAACTGTTTTTT. Complete variable domain (other parts from reference TRBV19 and TRBJ1-4): DGGITQSPKYLFRKEGQNVTLSCEQNLNHDAMYWYRQDPGQGLRLIYYSQIVNDFQKGDIAEGYSVSREKKESFPLTVTSAQKNPTAFYLCASISGQRTLGEKLFFGSGTQLSVL.

This clone was seen a few times. V and J are TRBV6-1 and TRBJ1-4; D is ambiguous. Trimming removed 7 bases at V and 0 bases at J, with 9 bases between. The V gene's germline CDR1 is MNHNS and CDR2 SASEGT. The CDR3 totals 14 residues. CDR3 region: CASKSGSTNEKLFF. CDR3 coding DNA: TGTGCCAGCAAGTCGGGTTCAACTAATGAAAAACTGTTTTTT.

The chain couples TRBV11-2 to TRBJ2-7; TRBD2 is a possible D gene (6 bases). CDR3 length equals 16 residues. V was shortened by 1 base and J by 7 bases, with 20 bases between the two germline ends. The V gene's germline CDR1 is SGHAT and CDR2 FQNNGV. The CDR3 DNA sequence: TGTGCCAGCAGCTTAGTCGCATTCACCGTTGCGGGGGAGCAGTACTTC. This encodes CASSLVAFTVAGEQYF.